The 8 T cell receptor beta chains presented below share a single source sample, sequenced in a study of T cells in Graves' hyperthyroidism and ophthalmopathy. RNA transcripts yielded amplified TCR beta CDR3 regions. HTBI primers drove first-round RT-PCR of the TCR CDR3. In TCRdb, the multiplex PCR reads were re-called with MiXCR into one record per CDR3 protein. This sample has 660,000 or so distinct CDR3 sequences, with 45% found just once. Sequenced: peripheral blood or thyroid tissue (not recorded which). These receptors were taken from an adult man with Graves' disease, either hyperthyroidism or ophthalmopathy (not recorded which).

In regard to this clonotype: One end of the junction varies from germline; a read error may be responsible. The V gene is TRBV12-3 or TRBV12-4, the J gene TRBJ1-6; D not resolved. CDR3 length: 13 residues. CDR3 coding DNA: TGTGCCAGCAGGTCCCCCGAGGTCTCACCCCCCCACTTT. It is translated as CASRSPEVSPPHF.

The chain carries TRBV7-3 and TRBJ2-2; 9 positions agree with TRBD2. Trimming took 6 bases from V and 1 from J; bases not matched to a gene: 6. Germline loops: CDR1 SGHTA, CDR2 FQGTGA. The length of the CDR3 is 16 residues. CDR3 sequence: CASRRGLALNTGELFF. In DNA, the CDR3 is TGTGCCAGCAGACGTGGACTAGCGTTGAACACCGGGGAGCTGTTTTTT.

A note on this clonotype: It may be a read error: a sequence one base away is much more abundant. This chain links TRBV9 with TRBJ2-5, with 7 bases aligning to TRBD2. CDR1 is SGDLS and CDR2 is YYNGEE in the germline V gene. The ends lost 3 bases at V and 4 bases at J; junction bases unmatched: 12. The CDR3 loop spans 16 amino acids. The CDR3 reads CASSAGMAGARETQYF. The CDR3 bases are TGTGCCAGCAGCGCCGGCATGGCGGGAGCCCGAGAGACCCAGTACTTC.

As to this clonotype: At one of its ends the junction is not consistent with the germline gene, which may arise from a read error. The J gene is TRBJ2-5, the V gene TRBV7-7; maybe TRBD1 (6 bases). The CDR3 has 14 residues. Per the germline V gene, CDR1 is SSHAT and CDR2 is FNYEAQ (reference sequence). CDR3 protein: CASSSKGRGETQYF. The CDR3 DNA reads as TGTGCTAGCAGCTCAAAGGGAAGGGGGGAGACCCAGTACTTC.

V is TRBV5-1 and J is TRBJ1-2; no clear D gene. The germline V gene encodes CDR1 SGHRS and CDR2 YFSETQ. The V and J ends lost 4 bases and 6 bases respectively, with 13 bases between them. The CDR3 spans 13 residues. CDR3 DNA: TGCGCCAGCAGCGTTGTAATCGGGAATGGCTACACCTTC. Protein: CASSVVIGNGYTF.

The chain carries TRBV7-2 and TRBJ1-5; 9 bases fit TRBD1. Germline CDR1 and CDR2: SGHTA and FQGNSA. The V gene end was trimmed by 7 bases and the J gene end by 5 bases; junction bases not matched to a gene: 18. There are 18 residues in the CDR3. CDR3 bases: TGTGCCAGCAACCAACTACCTACCGGGACAGGGTATGATCAGCCCCAGCATTTT. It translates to CASNQLPTGTGYDQPQHF.

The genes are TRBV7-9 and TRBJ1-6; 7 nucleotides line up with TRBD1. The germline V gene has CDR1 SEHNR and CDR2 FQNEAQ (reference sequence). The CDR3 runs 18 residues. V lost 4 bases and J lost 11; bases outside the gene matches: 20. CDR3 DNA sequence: TGTGCCAGCAGCTACAGTAGTGGCCCGGGACAGATTTGGCCACCCCTCCACTTT. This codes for CASSYSSGPGQIWPPLHF. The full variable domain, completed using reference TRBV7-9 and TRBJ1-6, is DTGVSQNPRHKITKRGQNVTFRCDPISEHNRLYWYRQTLGQGPEFLTYFQNEAQLEKSRLLSDRFSAERPKGSFSTLEIQRTEQGDSAMYLCASSYSSGPGQIWPPLHFGNGTRLTVT.

The DNA for the CDR3 is TGTGCCAGCAGTCCCTGGACAGGCGGAGGCCACGAGCAGTACTTC. Translated, it gives CASSPWTGGGHEQYF. The rearrangement uses TRBV12-3 or TRBV12-4 and TRBJ2-7, with 7 bases aligning to TRBD1. V lost 5 bases, J lost 5 bases, and 12 bases stayed unmatched. The CDR3 consists of 15 residues.